Following are 22 T cell receptor beta chains from one sample sequenced in a study of CD8+ T cells in alopecia areata (dated by TCRdb to 2016 to 2018). Read against the paper, the sample's time point label means: less than five weeks on oral tofacitinib. Interpreted using the paper, the treatment or condition label stands for: oral pan-JAK inhibitor, 5-10 mg twice daily. The protocol used for the library was the immunoSEQ multiplex PCR assay. To provide template for TCR sequencing, every sample had RNA extracted and reverse transcribed into cDNA. As stored in TCRdb, this immuneACCESS dataset retains in-frame rearrangements with V and J assigned. A fraction of the clones does not appear; measured against another copy, unresolved V genes explain less than half of the discrepancy, and the remainder lacks a known reason. Across this sample there are about 140,000 clones, with 85% to 90% seen only once. Roughly 13% of the sample belongs to the ten largest clones.

Sequenced material: CD8+ T cells sorted from blood, taken at week 4, from a patient treated with tofacitinib. The receptors originated from a human donor with alopecia areata.

This chain connects TRBV15 to TRBJ1-2; 8 bases map to TRBD1. The CDR3 is 14 residues long. V dropped 4 bases and J dropped 8; count of bases not matched to a gene: 9. Germline assignment: CDR1 LNHNV and CDR2 YYDKDF (reference sequence). The CDR3 DNA follows: TGTGCCACCAGCACGGCAGGGGGCGCGAAAGGCTACACCTTC. Translation gives CATSTAGGAKGYTF. The full variable domain, its missing parts supplied by reference TRBV15 and TRBJ1-2, is DAMVIQNPRYQVTQFGKPVTLSCSQTLNHNVMYWYQQKSSQAPKLLFHYYDKDFNNEADTPDNFQSRRPNTSFCFLDIRSPGLGDTAMYLCATSTAGGAKGYTFGSGTRLTVV.

This clone came up a few times. V is TRBV25-1 and J is TRBJ2-1, with 7 nucleotides matching TRBD1. The V gene's germline CDR1 is MGHDK and CDR2 SYGVNS. Losses at the gene ends were 6 bases for V and 8 bases for J; bases not matched to a gene: 7. The CDR3 extends over 13 amino acids. The CDR3 coding sequence is TGTGCCAGCAGGATGGGACAGTTCTATGAGCAGTTCTTC. Translated: CASRMGQFYEQFF.

V and J are TRBV4-1 and TRBJ2-1; no definite D call. CDR1 is MGHRA and CDR2 is YSYEKL in the germline V gene. V lost 2 bases and J 9 bases, leaving 11 bases between the germline ends. This CDR3 contains 13 residues. CDR3 sequence: CASSQFSQSEQFF. The CDR3 nucleotides read TGCGCCAGCAGCCAATTCAGTCAGAGTGAGCAGTTCTTC.

The gene calls are TRBV29-1 and TRBJ2-1, with TRBD1 as a possible D gene (6 bases). Germline assignment: CDR1 SQVTM and CDR2 ANQGSEA. V was shortened by 2 bases and J by 4 bases, with 18 bases between the two germline ends. The CDR3 extends over 16 amino acids. CDR3 coding DNA: TGCAGCGTTGAAATCTCAGGGACAAGGGGATACAATGAGCAGTTCTTC. Translated: CSVEISGTRGYNEQFF.

The gene calls are TRBV5-1 and TRBJ2-3; 8 positions agree with TRBD1. This CDR3 is built from 15 residues. Germline V CDR1 and CDR2: SGHRS, YFSETQ. V trimming: 0 bases; J trimming: 4 bases; junction bases outside the gene matches: 4. The CDR3 region has the DNA TGCGCCAGCAGCTTGGTTCAGGGGGCGTCAGATACGCAGTATTTT. Its translation: CASSLVQGASDTQYF.

CDR3 loop: CASSEASGTEAFF. The CDR3 DNA reads as TGTGCCAGCAGCGAAGCCTCCGGAACTGAAGCTTTCTTT. The chain uses TRBV9 and TRBJ1-1; D gene unclear. Germline V gene data show CDR1 as SGDLS and CDR2 as YYNGEE. Trimming cost V 3 bases and J 5 bases, with 11 bases left between them. CDR3 length: 13 amino acids.

The chain employs TRBV5-6 and TRBJ2-7; possible D gene TRBD2, 7 bases. CDR1 is SGHDT, CDR2 YYEEEE, per germline. Trimming pared 1 base from V and 7 bases from J, leaving 21 bases between. The CDR3 contains 16 residues. In nucleotides, the CDR3 is TGTGCCAGCAGCTTGCTTACAGGGATCTGGGGGGGAGAGCAGTACTTC. This sequence encodes CASSLLTGIWGGEQYF. The full variable domain, in which reference TRBV5-6 and TRBJ2-7 provide the parts outside the CDR3, is DAGVTQSPTHLIKTRGQQVTLRCSPKSGHDTVSWYQQALGQGPQFIFQYYEEEERQRGNFPDRFSGHQFPNYSSELNVNALLLGDSALYLCASSLLTGIWGGEQYFGPGTRLTVT.

The chain has TRBV2 and TRBJ1-1; D unclear. From germline, CDR1 is SNHLY and CDR2 FYNNEI. The CDR3 totals 13 residues. V was clipped by 3 bases and J by 3 bases, with 8 bases between them. The CDR3 DNA follows: TGTGCCAGCAGTGAGACTAAGTACACTGAAGCTTTCTTT. Translating gives CASSETKYTEAFF.

The CDR3 protein is CASSGIEELFF. For the CDR3, the DNA is TGTGCCAGCAGTGGGATTGAGGAGCTGTTTTTT. The chain is built from TRBV5-4 and TRBJ2-2; D uncertain. CDR1 and CDR2 from the germline V gene are SGHNT and YYREEE (reference sequence). The CDR3 length is 11 residues. Trimming pared 5 bases from V and 10 bases from J, leaving 9 bases between.

The chain employs TRBV7-2 and TRBJ2-3, with TRBD1 identical over 7 bases. Germline CDR1 SGHTA, CDR2 FQGNSA. The J segment lost 5 bases and the V segment lost 5 bases, leaving 16 bases of the junction unmatched. This CDR3 has 17 residues. The CDR3 sequence is CASSPYPGQRYGDTQYF. CDR3 sequence (DNA): TGTGCCAGCAGCCCCTACCCGGGACAGAGGTATGGAGATACGCAGTATTTT. The full variable domain, in which reference TRBV7-2 and TRBJ2-3 provide the parts outside the CDR3, is GAGVSQSPSNKVTEKGKDVELRCDPISGHTALYWYRQSLGQGLEFLIYFQGNSAPDKSGLPSDRFSAERTGGSVSTLTIQRTQQEDSAVYLCASSPYPGQRYGDTQYFGPGTRLTVL.

This sequence joins TRBV25-1 and TRBJ2-7; D is unresolved. Trimming stripped 3 bases from V and 3 bases from J, with 15 bases between. CDR1 is MGHDK, CDR2 SYGVNS, per germline. The CDR3 runs to 15 residues. CDR3 DNA sequence: TGTGCCAGCAGTGAGCGAACTGGTCAGAGCTACGAGCAGTACTTC. It codes for CASSERTGQSYEQYF.

This chain links TRBV6-1 with TRBJ2-4, with 9 bases lining up with TRBD2. The CDR3 is made up of 18 amino acids. The trim removed 2 bases at V and 1 base at J, leaving 9 bases unmatched. Looked up from germline, CDR1 is MNHNS and CDR2 is SASEGT. The CDR3: CASSERVSGGRAKNIQYF. The CDR3 nucleotides are TGTGCCAGCAGTGAACGTGTTAGCGGGGGAAGGGCCAAAAACATTCAGTACTTC.

This clone was found once. This chain links TRBV4-1 with TRBJ2-1, with D maybe TRBD1 (6 bases). Germline V lookup: CDR1 MGHRA, CDR2 YSYEKL. Trimming stripped 1 base from V and 8 bases from J, with 15 bases between. There are 15 residues in the CDR3. The DNA of the CDR3 is TGCGCCAGCAGCCAAGTCGCAGGGGAATTGGATGAGCAGTTCTTC. It is translated as CASSQVAGELDEQFF.

This clone is a singleton in its sample. Other DNA sequences within the sample encode an identical CDR3. The genes are TRBV9 and TRBJ1-1; D is unclear. Deletions cut 0 bases from V and 4 bases from J, with 4 bases between. CDR1 is SGDLS, CDR2 YYNGEE, per germline. The CDR3 totals 12 residues. The CDR3 bases are TGTGCCAGCAGCGTAGGGGGCACTGAAGCTTTCTTT. The encoded protein is CASSVGGTEAFF.

The chain employs TRBV21-1 and TRBJ1-1; TRBD1, the table's D call, was not compared with the DNA. TRBV21-1 is reported as a pseudogene. The CDR3 runs to 19 residues. The CDR3 nucleotides read TGTGCCAGCAGCAAAGCTCCCCGAGGCTTCAGGGGGATGAACACTGAAGCTTTCTTT. Translated: CASSKAPRGFRGMNTEAFF.

This chain links TRBV7-3 with TRBJ2-5; no clear D gene. The CDR3 spans 13 residues. The germline V and J ends were trimmed by 5 bases and 0 bases, with 7 bases remaining between them. Germline lookup yields CDR1 SGHTA and CDR2 FQGTGA. The CDR3 bases are TGTGCCAGCAGCCCCGGTAACCAAGAGACCCAGTACTTC. Its translation: CASSPGNQETQYF.

This chain joins TRBV5-8 and TRBJ1-5; TRBD1 matches 7 bases. This CDR3 is built from 16 residues. Germline values: CDR1 SGHTS, CDR2 YDEGEE. J was trimmed by 5 bases and V by 3 bases; bases with no gene match: 11. CDR3 loop: CASSSRTGRVYQPQHF. The CDR3 bases are TGTGCCAGCAGCTCTAGGACAGGACGTGTATATCAGCCCCAGCATTTT.

As DNA, the CDR3 is TGTGCCACAAGGGAGTACGAGCAGTACTTC. This encodes CATREYEQYF. The J gene is TRBJ2-7, the V gene TRBV6-5, with D perhaps TRBD2 (5 bases). The germline V and J ends were trimmed by 10 bases and 4 bases, with 8 bases remaining between them. This CDR3 has 10 amino acids. Germline lookup yields CDR1 MNHEY and CDR2 SVGAGI.

The chain joins TRBV6-5 to TRBJ2-1; no definite D call. V lost 2 bases to trimming and J lost 5 bases, with 7 bases between them. The CDR3 consists of 13 residues. Germline-derived CDR1 and CDR2 are MNHEY and SVGAGI. The CDR3 DNA is TGTGCCAGCAGTTACGACTGGAACAATGAGCAGTTCTTC. It translates to CASSYDWNNEQFF.

The chain joins TRBV29-1 to TRBJ2-1; 9 bases match TRBD2. V gave up 3 bases and J gave up 10 bases; unmatched junction bases: 10. This CDR3 is 14 amino acids long. Germline loops: CDR1 SQVTM, CDR2 ANQGSEA. For the CDR3, the DNA is TGCAGCGTTGAGGGGACTAGCAGGATAGGCGAGCAGTTCTTC. This sequence encodes CSVEGTSRIGEQFF.

CDR3 sequence reads: CASSDPTGSGNQPQHF. CDR3 DNA: TGCGCCAGCAGTGACCCGACAGGGTCGGGCAATCAGCCCCAGCATTTT. This rearrangement joins TRBV10-2 to TRBJ1-5; TRBD1 agrees at 7 bases. V lost 3 bases, J lost 2 bases, and 7 bases stayed unmatched. Germline V lookup: CDR1 WSHSY, CDR2 SAAADI. This CDR3 spans 16 amino acids.

The genes are TRBV4-1 and TRBJ2-7, with 7 bases aligning to TRBD2. CDR1 MGHRA and CDR2 YSYEKL come from the germline V gene. Unmatched junction bases numbered 13, after V lost 0 bases and J lost 2 bases. This CDR3 is built from 18 residues. CDR3 nucleotides: TGCGCCAGCAGCCAAGAGGAGGGACGGCGGGAGTTAACCTACGAGCAGTACTTC. Protein: CASSQEEGRRELTYEQYF.